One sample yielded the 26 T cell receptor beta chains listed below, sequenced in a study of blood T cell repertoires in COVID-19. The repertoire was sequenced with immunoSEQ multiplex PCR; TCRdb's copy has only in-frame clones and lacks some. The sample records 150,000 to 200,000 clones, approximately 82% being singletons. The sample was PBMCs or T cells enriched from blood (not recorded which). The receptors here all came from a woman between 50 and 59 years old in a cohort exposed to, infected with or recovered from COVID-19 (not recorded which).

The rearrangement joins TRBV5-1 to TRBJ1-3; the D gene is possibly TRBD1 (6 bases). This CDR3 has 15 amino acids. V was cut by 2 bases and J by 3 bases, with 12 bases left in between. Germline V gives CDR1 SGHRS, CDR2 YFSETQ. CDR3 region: CASSFGGAGGNTIYF. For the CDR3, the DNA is TGCGCCAGCAGCTTTGGGGGGGCAGGTGGAAACACCATATATTTT.

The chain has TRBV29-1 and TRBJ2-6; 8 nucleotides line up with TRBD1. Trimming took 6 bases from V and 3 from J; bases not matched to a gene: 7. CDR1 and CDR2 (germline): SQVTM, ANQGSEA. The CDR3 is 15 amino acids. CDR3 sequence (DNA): TGCAGCGTAGAGACGACAGGGGTTGGGGCCAACGTCCTGACTTTC. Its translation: CSVETTGVGANVLTF.

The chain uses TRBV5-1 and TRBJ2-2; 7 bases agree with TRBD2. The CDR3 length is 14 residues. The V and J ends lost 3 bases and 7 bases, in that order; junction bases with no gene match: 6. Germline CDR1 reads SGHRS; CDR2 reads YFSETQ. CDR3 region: CASSWEGGYGELFF. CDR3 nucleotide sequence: TGCGCCAGCAGCTGGGAGGGCGGTTACGGGGAGCTGTTTTTT.

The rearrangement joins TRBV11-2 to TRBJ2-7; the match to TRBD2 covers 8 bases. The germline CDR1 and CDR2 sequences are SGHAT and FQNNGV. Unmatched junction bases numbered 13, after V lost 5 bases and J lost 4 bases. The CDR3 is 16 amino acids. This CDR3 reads CASSPGGAGEGYEQYF. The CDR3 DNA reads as TGTGCCAGCAGCCCGGGAGGGGCGGGAGAGGGTTACGAGCAGTACTTC.

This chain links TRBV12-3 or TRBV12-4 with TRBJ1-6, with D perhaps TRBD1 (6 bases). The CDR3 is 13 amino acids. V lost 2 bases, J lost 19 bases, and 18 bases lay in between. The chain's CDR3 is CASSLSLGHTIHF. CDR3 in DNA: TGTGCCAGCAGTTTATCGTTGGGACATACGATTCACTTT.

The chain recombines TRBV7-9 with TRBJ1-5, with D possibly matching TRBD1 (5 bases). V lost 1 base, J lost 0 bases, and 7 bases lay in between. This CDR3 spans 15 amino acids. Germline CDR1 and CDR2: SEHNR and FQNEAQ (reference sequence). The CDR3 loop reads CASSLVTDSNQPQHF. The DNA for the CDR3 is TGTGCCAGCAGCTTAGTGACAGATAGCAATCAGCCCCAGCATTTT.

The CDR3 DNA sequence: TGTGCCAGCGTTAAGGGGACAGGGGGCAGCTATGGCTACACCTTC. This translates into CASVKGTGGSYGYTF. The chain carries TRBV11-2 and TRBJ1-2; TRBD1 aligns across 12 bases. The CDR3 length is 15 residues. V shed 8 bases and J 4 bases; nucleotides not matched to a gene: 8. Germline values: CDR1 SGHAT, CDR2 FQNNGV. The full variable domain, completed using reference TRBV11-2 and TRBJ1-2, is EAGVAQSPRYKIIEKRQSVAFWCNPISGHATLYWYQQILGQGPKLLIQFQNNGVVDDSQLPKDRFSAERLKGVDSTLKIQPAKLEDSAVYLCASVKGTGGSYGYTFGSGTRLTVV.

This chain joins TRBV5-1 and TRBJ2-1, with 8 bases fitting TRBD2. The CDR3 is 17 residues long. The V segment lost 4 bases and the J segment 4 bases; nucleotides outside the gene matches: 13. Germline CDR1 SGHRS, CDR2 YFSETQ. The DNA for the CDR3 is TGCGCCAGCAGCCGCCGAGGGGGAATAGCGGGGTACAATGAGCAGTTCTTC. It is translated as CASSRRGGIAGYNEQFF.

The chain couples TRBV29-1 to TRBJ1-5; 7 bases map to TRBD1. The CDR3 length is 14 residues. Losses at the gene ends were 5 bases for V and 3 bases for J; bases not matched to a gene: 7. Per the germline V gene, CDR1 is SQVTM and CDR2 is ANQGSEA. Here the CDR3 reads CSVQGGPDNQPQHF. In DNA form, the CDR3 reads TGCAGCGTTCAGGGGGGACCTGACAATCAGCCCCAGCATTTT. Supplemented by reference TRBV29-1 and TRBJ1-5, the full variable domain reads SAVISQKPSRDICQRGTSLTIQCQVDSQVTMMFWYRQQPGQSLTLIATANQGSEATYESGFVIDKFPISRPNLTFSTLTVSNMSPEDSSIYLCSVQGGPDNQPQHFGDGTRLSIL.

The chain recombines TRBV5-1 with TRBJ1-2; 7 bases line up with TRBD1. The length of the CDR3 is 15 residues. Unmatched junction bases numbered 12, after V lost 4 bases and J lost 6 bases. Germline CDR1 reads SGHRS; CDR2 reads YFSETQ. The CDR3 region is CASSLQGGAINGYTF. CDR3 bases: TGCGCCAGCAGCCTCCAAGGGGGCGCGATCAATGGCTACACCTTC.

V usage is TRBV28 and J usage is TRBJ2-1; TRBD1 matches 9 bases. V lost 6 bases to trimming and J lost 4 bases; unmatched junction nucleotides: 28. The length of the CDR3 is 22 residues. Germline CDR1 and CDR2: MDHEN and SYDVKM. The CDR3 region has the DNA TGTGCCAGCAGAGCCCCTCGGGGGCGACAGGGGGGGGTTCGGGAAGGTTACAATGAGCAGTTCTTC. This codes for CASRAPRGRQGGVREGYNEQFF.

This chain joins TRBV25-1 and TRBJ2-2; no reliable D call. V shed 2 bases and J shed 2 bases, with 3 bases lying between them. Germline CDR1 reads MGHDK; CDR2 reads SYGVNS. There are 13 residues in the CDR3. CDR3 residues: CASSEHNTGELFF. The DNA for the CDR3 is TGTGCCAGCAGTGAACATAACACCGGGGAGCTGTTTTTT.

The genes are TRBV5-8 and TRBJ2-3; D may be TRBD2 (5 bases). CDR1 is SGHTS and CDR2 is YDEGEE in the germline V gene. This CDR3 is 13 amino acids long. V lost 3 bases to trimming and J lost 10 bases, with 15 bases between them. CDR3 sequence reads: CASSYSGLSAQYF. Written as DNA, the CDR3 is TGTGCCAGCAGCTATTCCGGACTTTCTGCGCAGTATTTT.

CDR3 region: CASSLRTSGWTDTQYF. CDR3 DNA sequence: TGTGCCAGCTCACTTCGGACTAGCGGGTGGACAGATACGCAGTATTTT. The chain couples TRBV18 to TRBJ2-3; 11 nucleotides agree with TRBD2. V shed 4 bases and J 3 bases; nucleotides not matched to a gene: 6. CDR1 KGHSH and CDR2 LQKENI come from the germline V gene. This CDR3 is built from 16 residues. The full variable domain, rest sourced from reference TRBV18 and TRBJ2-3, is NAGVMQNPRHLVRRRGQEARLRCSPMKGHSHVYWYRQLPEEGLKFMVYLQKENIIDESGMPKERFSAEFPKEGPSILRIQQVVRGDSAAYFCASSLRTSGWTDTQYFGPGTRLTVL.

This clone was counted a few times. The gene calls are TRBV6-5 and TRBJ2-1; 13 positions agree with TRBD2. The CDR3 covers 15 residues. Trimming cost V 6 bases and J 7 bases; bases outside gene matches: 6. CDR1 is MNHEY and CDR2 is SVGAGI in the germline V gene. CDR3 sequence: CASRSETSGGNEQFF. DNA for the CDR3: TGTGCCAGCAGAAGCGAGACTAGCGGGGGGAATGAGCAGTTCTTC.

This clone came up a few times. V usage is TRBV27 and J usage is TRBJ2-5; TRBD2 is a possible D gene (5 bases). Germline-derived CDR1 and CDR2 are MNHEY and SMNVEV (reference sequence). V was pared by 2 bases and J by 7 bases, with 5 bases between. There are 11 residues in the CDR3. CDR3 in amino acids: CASSLRGTQYF. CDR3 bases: TGTGCCAGCAGTTTACGGGGGACCCAGTACTTC.

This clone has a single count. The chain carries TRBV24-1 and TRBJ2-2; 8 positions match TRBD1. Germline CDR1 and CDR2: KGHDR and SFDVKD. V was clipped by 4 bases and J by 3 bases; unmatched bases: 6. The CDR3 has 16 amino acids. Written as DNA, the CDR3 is TGTGCCACCAGTGAGGGACAGGCCGAGGACACCGGGGAGCTGTTTTTT. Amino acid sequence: CATSEGQAEDTGELFF.

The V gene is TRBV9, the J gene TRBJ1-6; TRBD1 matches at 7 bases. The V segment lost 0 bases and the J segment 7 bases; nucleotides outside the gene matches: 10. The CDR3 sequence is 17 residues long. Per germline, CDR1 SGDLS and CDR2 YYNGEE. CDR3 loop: CASSVVGGGSGNSPLHF. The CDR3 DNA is TGTGCCAGCAGCGTAGTAGGAGGGGGCTCTGGGAATTCACCCCTCCACTTT.

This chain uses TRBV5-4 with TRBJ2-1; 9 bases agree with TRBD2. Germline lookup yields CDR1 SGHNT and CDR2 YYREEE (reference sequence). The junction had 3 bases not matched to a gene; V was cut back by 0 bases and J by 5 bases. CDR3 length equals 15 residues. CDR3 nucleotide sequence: TGTGCCAGCAGCTTGGAGCGGGGGGCCGACAATGAGCAGTTCTTC. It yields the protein CASSLERGADNEQFF.

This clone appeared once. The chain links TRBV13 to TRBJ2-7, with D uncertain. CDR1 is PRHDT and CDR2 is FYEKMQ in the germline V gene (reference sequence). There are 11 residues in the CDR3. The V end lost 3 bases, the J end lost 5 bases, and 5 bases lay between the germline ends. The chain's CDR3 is CASSLRHEQYF. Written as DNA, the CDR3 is TGTGCCAGCAGCTTGAGGCACGAGCAGTACTTC. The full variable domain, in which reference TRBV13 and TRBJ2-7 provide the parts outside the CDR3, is AAGVIQSPRHLIKEKRETATLKCYPIPRHDTVYWYQQGPGQDPQFLISFYEKMQSDKGSIPDRFSAQQFSDYHSELNMSSLELGDSALYFCASSLRHEQYFGPGTRLTVT.

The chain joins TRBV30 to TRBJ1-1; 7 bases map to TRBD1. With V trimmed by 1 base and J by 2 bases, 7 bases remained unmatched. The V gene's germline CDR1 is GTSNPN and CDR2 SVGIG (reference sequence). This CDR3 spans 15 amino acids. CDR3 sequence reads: CAWSGGDRANTEAFF. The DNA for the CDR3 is TGTGCCTGGAGTGGGGGAGACAGGGCCAACACTGAAGCTTTCTTT.

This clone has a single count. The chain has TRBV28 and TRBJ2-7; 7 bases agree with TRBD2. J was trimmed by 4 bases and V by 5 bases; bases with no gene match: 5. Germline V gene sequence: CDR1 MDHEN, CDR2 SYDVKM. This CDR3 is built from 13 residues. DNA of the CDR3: TGTGCCAGCAGTCGTGGGGGGGTATACGAGCAGTACTTC. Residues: CASSRGGVYEQYF.

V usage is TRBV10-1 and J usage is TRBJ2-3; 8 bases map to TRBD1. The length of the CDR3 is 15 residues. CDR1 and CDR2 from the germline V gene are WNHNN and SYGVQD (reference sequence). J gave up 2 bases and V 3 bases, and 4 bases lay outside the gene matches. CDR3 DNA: TGCGCCAGCAGTGATCCCAGGGGGCCCACAGATACGCAGTATTTT. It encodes CASSDPRGPTDTQYF.

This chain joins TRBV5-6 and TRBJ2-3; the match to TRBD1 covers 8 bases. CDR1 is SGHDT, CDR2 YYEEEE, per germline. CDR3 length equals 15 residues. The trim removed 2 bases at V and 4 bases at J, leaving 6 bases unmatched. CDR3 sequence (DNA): TGTGCCAGCAGCTTCCGGACAGGGATCCCAGATACGCAGTATTTT. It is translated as CASSFRTGIPDTQYF.

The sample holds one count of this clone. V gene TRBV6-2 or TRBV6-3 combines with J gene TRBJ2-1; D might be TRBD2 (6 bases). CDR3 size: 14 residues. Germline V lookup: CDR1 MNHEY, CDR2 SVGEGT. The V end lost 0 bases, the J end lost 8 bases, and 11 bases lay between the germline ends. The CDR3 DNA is TGTGCCAGCAGTTACTCGGGGCGGGGCCATGAGCAGTTCTTC. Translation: CASSYSGRGHEQFF.

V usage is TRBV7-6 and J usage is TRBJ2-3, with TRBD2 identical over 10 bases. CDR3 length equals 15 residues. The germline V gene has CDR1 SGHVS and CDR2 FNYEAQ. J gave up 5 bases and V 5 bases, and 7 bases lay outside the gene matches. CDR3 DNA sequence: TGTGCCAGCAGCCCTAGCGGGAGAGTGGGAGATACGCAGTATTTT. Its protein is CASSPSGRVGDTQYF.